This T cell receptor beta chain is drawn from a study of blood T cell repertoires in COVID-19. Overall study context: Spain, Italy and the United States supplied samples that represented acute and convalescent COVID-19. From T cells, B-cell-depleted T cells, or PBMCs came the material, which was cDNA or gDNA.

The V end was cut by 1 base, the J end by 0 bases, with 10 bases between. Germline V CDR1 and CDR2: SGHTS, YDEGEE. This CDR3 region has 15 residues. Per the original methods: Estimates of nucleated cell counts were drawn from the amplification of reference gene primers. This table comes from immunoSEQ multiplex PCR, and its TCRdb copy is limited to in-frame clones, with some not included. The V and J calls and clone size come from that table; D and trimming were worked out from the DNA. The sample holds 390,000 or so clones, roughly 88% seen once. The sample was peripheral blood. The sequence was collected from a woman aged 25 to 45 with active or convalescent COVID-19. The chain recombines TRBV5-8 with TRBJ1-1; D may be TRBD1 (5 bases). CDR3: CASSLIGALNTEAFF. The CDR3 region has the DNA TGTGCCAGCAGCTTGATAGGGGCCCTGAACACTGAAGCTTTCTTT.